The rows below give T cell receptor beta chains drawn from one sample of a study of technical replicates of blood from a few donors. Profiling relied on immunoSEQ multiplex PCR, and the TCRdb table lists in-frame clones only, not all of them. The repertoire has around 80,000 clones, roughly 98% of them found once; the top ten carry approximately 0.14%. Sequencing was carried out using T cells isolated from PBMCs. All receptors come from a human donor in good health. Each CDR3 is given with its conserved first and last residue. Each record gives: D gene, V gene, clone size, J gene, CDR3 protein, CDR3 DNA. D genes are given only for firm matches. Rows give clone size only sometimes, using once, few, many, or a class for an expanded clone.

d_call: NA
v_call: TRBV28
clone_size: once
j_call: TRBJ1-2
cdr3_aa: CASTVQGGYGYTF
cdr3_nt: TGTGCCAGCACCGTCCAAGGAGGCTATGGCTACACCTTC

d_call: TRBD2
v_call: TRBV4-1
clone_size: NA
j_call: TRBJ2-7
cdr3_aa: CASSHQTSRTYEQYF
cdr3_nt: TGCGCCAGCAGCCACCAGACTAGCAGAACCTACGAGCAGTACTTC

d_call: TRBD2
v_call: TRBV10-2
clone_size: NA
j_call: TRBJ2-5
cdr3_aa: CASSPGLANTQETQYF
cdr3_nt: TGCGCCAGCAGTCCGGGACTAGCGAATACACAAGAGACCCAGTACTTC

d_call: NA
v_call: TRBV7-6
clone_size: NA
j_call: TRBJ2-5
cdr3_aa: CASSGRSVETQYF
cdr3_nt: TGTGCCAGCAGCGGCAGGTCGGTAGAGACCCAGTACTTC

d_call: NA
v_call: TRBV7-9
clone_size: NA
j_call: TRBJ1-1
cdr3_aa: CASSRLGPSEAFF
cdr3_nt: TGTGCCAGCAGCCGTTTGGGCCCCTCTGAAGCTTTCTTT

d_call: NA
v_call: TRBV5-4
clone_size: NA
j_call: TRBJ2-7
cdr3_aa: CASSLGDMGEQYF
cdr3_nt: TGTGCCAGCAGCTTAGGGGACATGGGGGAGCAGTACTTC

d_call: NA
v_call: TRBV4-1
clone_size: NA
j_call: TRBJ2-5
cdr3_aa: CASSQVLTGQETQYF
cdr3_nt: TGCGCCAGCAGCCAAGTTCTCACAGGTCAAGAGACCCAGTACTTC

d_call: NA
v_call: TRBV4-1
clone_size: once
j_call: TRBJ1-2
cdr3_aa: CASSQGQGPLYGYTF
cdr3_nt: TGCGCCAGCAGCCAAGGTCAGGGCCCCCTCTATGGCTACACCTTC

d_call: TRBD1
v_call: TRBV28
clone_size: NA
j_call: TRBJ2-5
cdr3_aa: CASSQGARSETQYF
cdr3_nt: TGTGCCAGCAGTCAGGGGGCTCGTTCGGAGACCCAGTACTTC

d_call: NA
v_call: TRBV9
clone_size: once
j_call: TRBJ2-7
cdr3_aa: CASSVDHREDYEQYF
cdr3_nt: TGTGCCAGCAGCGTAGACCACAGGGAAGACTACGAGCAGTACTTC

d_call: NA
v_call: TRBV9
clone_size: NA
j_call: TRBJ2-7
cdr3_aa: CASSTRDVAIYEQYF
cdr3_nt: TGTGCCAGCAGCACGCGGGACGTCGCTATCTACGAGCAGTACTTC

d_call: NA
v_call: TRBV7-9
clone_size: NA
j_call: TRBJ2-7
cdr3_aa: CASSLVWGDEQYF
cdr3_nt: TGTGCCAGCAGCTTAGTTTGGGGGGACGAGCAGTACTTC

d_call: NA
v_call: TRBV18
clone_size: NA
j_call: TRBJ1-4
cdr3_aa: CASSPFFLGSANEKLFF
cdr3_nt: TGTGCCAGCTCACCGTTTTTTTTGGGCTCGGCTAATGAAAAACTGTTTTTT

d_call: TRBD1
v_call: TRBV10-3
clone_size: few
j_call: TRBJ1-1
cdr3_aa: CAITTGFDTEAFF
cdr3_nt: TGTGCCATTACGACAGGGTTTGACACTGAAGCTTTCTTT

d_call: NA
v_call: TRBV5-5
clone_size: NA
j_call: TRBJ2-1
cdr3_aa: CASSPWTDNEQFF
cdr3_nt: TGTGCCAGCAGTCCCTGGACAGACAATGAGCAGTTCTTC

d_call: TRBD2
v_call: TRBV2
clone_size: NA
j_call: TRBJ2-1
cdr3_aa: CASVREAYNEQFF
cdr3_nt: TGTGCCAGCGTGCGGGAGGCATACAATGAGCAGTTCTTC

d_call: TRBD1
v_call: TRBV5-6
clone_size: NA
j_call: TRBJ2-1
cdr3_aa: CASSYQGDEQFF
cdr3_nt: TGTGCCAGCAGCTATCAGGGGGATGAGCAGTTCTTC

d_call: NA
v_call: TRBV7-9
clone_size: NA
j_call: TRBJ2-1
cdr3_aa: CASSLDQVREQFF
cdr3_nt: TGTGCCAGCAGTCTCGACCAGGTCCGTGAGCAGTTCTTC

d_call: TRBD2
v_call: TRBV5-4
clone_size: once
j_call: TRBJ2-1
cdr3_aa: CASSLASGVGNEQFF
cdr3_nt: TGTGCCAGCAGCTTGGCTAGCGGGGTGGGTAATGAGCAGTTCTTC

d_call: NA
v_call: TRBV28
clone_size: NA
j_call: TRBJ2-5
cdr3_aa: CASSFRETQYF
cdr3_nt: TGTGCCAGCAGTTTCAGGGAGACCCAGTACTTC

d_call: NA
v_call: TRBV7-2
clone_size: NA
j_call: TRBJ2-1
cdr3_aa: CASSPGGTKQFF
cdr3_nt: TGTGCCAGCAGCCCAGGGGGGACAAAGCAGTTCTTC

d_call: TRBD2
v_call: TRBV28
clone_size: once
j_call: TRBJ2-7
cdr3_aa: CASSAPGTTYEQYF
cdr3_nt: TGTGCCAGCAGTGCCCCAGGGACTACCTACGAGCAGTACTTC

d_call: TRBD1
v_call: TRBV19
clone_size: NA
j_call: TRBJ1-1
cdr3_aa: CASSLTQGAMTEAFF
cdr3_nt: TGTGCCAGTAGTCTGACACAGGGGGCGATGACTGAAGCTTTCTTT

d_call: TRBD1
v_call: TRBV4-2
clone_size: NA
j_call: TRBJ2-3
cdr3_aa: CASSQLATGGRTDTQYF
cdr3_nt: TGTGCCAGCAGCCAATTGGCAACAGGGGGCAGGACAGATACGCAGTATTTT

d_call: TRBD1
v_call: TRBV20-1
clone_size: NA
j_call: TRBJ1-2
cdr3_aa: CSADRAGGYTF
cdr3_nt: TGCAGTGCGGACAGGGCCGGGGGCTACACCTTC

d_call: NA
v_call: TRBV5-4
clone_size: NA
j_call: TRBJ1-5
cdr3_aa: CASSLAGDQPQHF
cdr3_nt: TGTGCCAGCAGCTTGGCGGGGGATCAGCCCCAGCATTTT

d_call: NA
v_call: TRBV19
clone_size: NA
j_call: TRBJ1-1
cdr3_aa: CASSLEGANTEAFF
cdr3_nt: TGTGCCAGTAGTTTGGAGGGTGCAAACACTGAAGCTTTCTTT

d_call: TRBD2
v_call: TRBV10-3
clone_size: NA
j_call: TRBJ2-3
cdr3_aa: CAISARTSGTYGSTDTQYF
cdr3_nt: TGTGCCATCAGTGCGCGGACTAGCGGGACCTACGGGAGCACAGATACGCAGTATTTT

d_call: TRBD1
v_call: TRBV5-4
clone_size: NA
j_call: TRBJ1-1
cdr3_aa: CASSLGQGANTEAFF
cdr3_nt: TGTGCCAGCAGCTTGGGACAGGGGGCAAACACTGAAGCTTTCTTT

d_call: TRBD1
v_call: TRBV5-1
clone_size: NA
j_call: TRBJ1-2
cdr3_aa: CASSADRSNYGYTF
cdr3_nt: TGCGCCAGCAGCGCGGACAGGTCTAACTATGGCTACACCTTC

d_call: TRBD2
v_call: TRBV10-3
clone_size: NA
j_call: TRBJ2-7
cdr3_aa: CAISPSLGASGAPSGTYEQYF
cdr3_nt: TGTGCCATCAGCCCCTCCTTGGGAGCTAGCGGGGCCCCCTCTGGGACCTACGAGCAGTACTTC

d_call: TRBD1
v_call: TRBV27
clone_size: NA
j_call: TRBJ1-1
cdr3_aa: CASTPTDRGMNTEAFF
cdr3_nt: TGTGCCAGCACCCCTACGGACAGGGGGATGAACACTGAAGCTTTCTTT

d_call: TRBD1
v_call: TRBV5-1
clone_size: NA
j_call: TRBJ2-5
cdr3_aa: CASSRGQGVETQYF
cdr3_nt: TGCGCCAGCAGCCGGGGACAGGGGGTCGAGACCCAGTACTTC

d_call: TRBD2
v_call: TRBV27
clone_size: NA
j_call: TRBJ2-7
cdr3_aa: CASSKKREGLYEQYF
cdr3_nt: TGTGCCAGCAGTAAAAAGCGGGAGGGCCTCTACGAGCAGTACTTC

d_call: TRBD2
v_call: TRBV5-1
clone_size: NA
j_call: TRBJ2-2
cdr3_aa: CASSPLLLAGAGGELFF
cdr3_nt: TGCGCCAGCAGCCCCCTCTTGCTAGCGGGGGCCGGGGGGGAGCTGTTTTTT